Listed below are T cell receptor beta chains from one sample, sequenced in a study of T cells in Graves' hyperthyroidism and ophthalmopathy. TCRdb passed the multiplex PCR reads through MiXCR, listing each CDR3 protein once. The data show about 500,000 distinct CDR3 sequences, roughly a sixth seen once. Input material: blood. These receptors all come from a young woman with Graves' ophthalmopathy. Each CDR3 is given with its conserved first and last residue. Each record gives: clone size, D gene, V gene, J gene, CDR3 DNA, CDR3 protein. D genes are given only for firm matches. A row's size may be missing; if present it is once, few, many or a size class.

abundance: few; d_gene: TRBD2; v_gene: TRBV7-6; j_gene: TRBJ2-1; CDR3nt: TGTGCCAGCAGCCCCACGGGAGGGGGTTACAATGAGCAGCTCTTC; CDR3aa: CASSPTGGGYNEQLF
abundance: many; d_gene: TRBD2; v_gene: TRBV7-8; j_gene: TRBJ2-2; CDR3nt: TGTGCCAGCAGCCAGGCGGTTAGCGGGAGGGTTACCGGGGAGCTGTTTTTT; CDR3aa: CASSQAVSGRVTGELFF
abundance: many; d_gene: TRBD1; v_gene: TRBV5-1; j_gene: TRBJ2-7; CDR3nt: TGCGCCAGCAGAGGGGGCCGCACTAATATCTACGAGCAGTACTTC; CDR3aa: CASRGGRTNIYEQYF
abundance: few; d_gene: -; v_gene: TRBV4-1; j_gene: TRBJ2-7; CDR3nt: TGCGCCAGCAGCCAAGAACCAGGGGCGTACGAGCAGTACTTC; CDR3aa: CASSQEPGAYEQYF
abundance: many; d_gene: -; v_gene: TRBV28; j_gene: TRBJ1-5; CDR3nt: TGTGCCAGCAGCCACGGATCCGGGGATCGGAGACAGCCCCAGCATTTT; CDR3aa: CASSHGSGDRRQPQHF
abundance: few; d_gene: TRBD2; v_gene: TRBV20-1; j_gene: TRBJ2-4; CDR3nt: TGCAGTGCGACTAGCGGGAGTGGGACCAAAAACATTCAGTACTTC; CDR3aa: CSATSGSGTKNIQYF
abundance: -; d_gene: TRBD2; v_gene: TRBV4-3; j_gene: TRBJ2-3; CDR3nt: TGCGCCAGCAGCCCGAACTGGGGACTAGCGGGAGAAACGCAGTATTTT; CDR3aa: CASSPNWGLAGETQYF
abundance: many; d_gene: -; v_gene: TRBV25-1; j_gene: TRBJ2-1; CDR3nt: TGTGCCAGCAGTGAGCCCCTAGCGTCCTCCACCTACAATGAGCAGTTCTTC; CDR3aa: CASSEPLASSTYNEQFF
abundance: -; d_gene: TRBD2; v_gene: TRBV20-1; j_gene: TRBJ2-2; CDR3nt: TGCAGTGCTGGGTCCACGGGACTAGCGGGAGGCGCCGGGGAGCTGTTTTTT; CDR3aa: CSAGSTGLAGGAGELFF
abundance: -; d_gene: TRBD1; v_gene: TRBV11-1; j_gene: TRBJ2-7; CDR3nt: TGTGCCAGCAGACCGGACAGGGTGGGGTCTTACGAGCAGTACTTC; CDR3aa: CASRPDRVGSYEQYF
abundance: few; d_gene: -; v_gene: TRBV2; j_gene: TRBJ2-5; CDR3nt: TGTGCCAGCAGTGAAAACAGGAACCAAGAGGCCCAGTACTTC; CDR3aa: CASSENRNQEAQYF
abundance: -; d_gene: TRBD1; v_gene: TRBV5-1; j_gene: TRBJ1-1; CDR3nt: TGTGCCAGCAGCTTAGGAGGGGACAGAGAAGCTTTCTTT; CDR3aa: CASSLGGDREAFF
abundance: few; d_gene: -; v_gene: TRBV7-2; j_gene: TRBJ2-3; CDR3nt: TGTGCCAGCAGCACTAGCAATACGCAGTATTTT; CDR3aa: CASSTSNTQYF
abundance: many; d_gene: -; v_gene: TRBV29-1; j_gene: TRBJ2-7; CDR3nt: TGCAGCGTTGAAGTAACAGGGTACGGGCAGTACTTC; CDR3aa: CSVEVTGYGQYF
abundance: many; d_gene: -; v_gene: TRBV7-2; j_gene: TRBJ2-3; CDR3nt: TGTGCCAGCAGGTTCGTCGGGGCCACAGATACGCAGTATTTT; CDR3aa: CASRFVGATDTQYF
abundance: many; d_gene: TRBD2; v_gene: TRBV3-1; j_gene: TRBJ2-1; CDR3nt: TGTGCCAGCAGCCAAGACCCGGGACTAGCGGGAGTTGCCTACAATGAGCAGTTCTTC; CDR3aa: CASSQDPGLAGVAYNEQFF
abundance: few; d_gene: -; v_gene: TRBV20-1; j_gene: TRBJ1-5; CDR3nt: TGCAGTGCTAGACCGAGTTATAGCAATCAGCCCCAGCATTTT; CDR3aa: CSARPSYSNQPQHF
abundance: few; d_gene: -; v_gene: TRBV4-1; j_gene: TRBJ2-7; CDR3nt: TGCGCCAGCAGCCAAGAGGGGACACGATACGAGCAGTACTTC; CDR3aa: CASSQEGTRYEQYF
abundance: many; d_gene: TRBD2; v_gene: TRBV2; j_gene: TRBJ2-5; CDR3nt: TGTGCCAGCACCAAAATAGCGGGAAGGTACCAAGAGACCCAGTACTTC; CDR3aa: CASTKIAGRYQETQYF
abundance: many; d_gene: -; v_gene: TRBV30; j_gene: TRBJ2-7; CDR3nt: TGTGCCTGGAGACAGGGAACCTACGAGCAGTACTTC; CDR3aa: CAWRQGTYEQYF
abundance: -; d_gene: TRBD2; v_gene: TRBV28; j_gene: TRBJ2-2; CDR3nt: TGTGCCAGCAGTTCCTGGCTAGCGGTAAACACCGGGGAGCTGTTTTTT; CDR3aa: CASSSWLAVNTGELFF
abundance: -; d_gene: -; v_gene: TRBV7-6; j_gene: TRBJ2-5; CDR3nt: TGTGCCAGCAGCCCCAGCCTGGGACTTCCGTTGGAGACCCAGTACTTC; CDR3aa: CASSPSLGLPLETQYF
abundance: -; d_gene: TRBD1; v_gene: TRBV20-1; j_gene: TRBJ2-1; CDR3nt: TGCAGTGCTACGGGACAGACCAATGAGCAGTTCTTC; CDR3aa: CSATGQTNEQFF
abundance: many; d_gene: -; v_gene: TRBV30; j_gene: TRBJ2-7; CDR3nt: TGTGCCTGGAGTACCAGAGCCTACGAGCAGTACTTC; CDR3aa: CAWSTRAYEQYF
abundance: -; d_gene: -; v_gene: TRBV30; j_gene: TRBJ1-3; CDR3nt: TGTACCCGGGGACGGATAAACTCTGGAAACACCATATATTTT; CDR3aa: CTRGRINSGNTIYF
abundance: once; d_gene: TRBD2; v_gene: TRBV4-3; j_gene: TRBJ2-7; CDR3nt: TGCGCCAGCAGCCAAGATCCCGGCGGCGGGAGGGGGGCCTACGAGCAGTACTTC; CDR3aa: CASSQDPGGGRGAYEQYF
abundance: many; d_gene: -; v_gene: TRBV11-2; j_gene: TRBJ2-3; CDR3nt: TGTGCCAGCAGCTATCTATTGGGGGGGGCAGTAGATACGCAGTATTTT; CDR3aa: CASSYLLGGAVDTQYF
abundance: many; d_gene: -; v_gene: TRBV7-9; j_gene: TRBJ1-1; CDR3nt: TGTGCCAGCAGCTTAGGCCAGCGGAACACTGAAGCTTTCTTT; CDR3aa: CASSLGQRNTEAFF
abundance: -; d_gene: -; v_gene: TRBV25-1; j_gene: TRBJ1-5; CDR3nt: TGTGCCAGCAGTGGATCAGTGCGGAATCAGCCCCAGCATTTT; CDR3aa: CASSGSVRNQPQHF
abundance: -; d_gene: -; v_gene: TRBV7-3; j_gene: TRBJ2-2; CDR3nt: TGTGCCAGCAGCCGGGAACTACCGAACACCGGGGAGCTGTTTTTT; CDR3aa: CASSRELPNTGELFF
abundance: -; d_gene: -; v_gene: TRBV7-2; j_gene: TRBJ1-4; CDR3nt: TGTGCCAGCAGCTCAGGGACGCCGGAAAAACTGTTTTTT; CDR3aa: CASSSGTPEKLFF
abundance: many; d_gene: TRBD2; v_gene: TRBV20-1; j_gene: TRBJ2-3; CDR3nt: TGCAGTGCTACTCTAGCGGGACCCGATACGCAGTATTTT; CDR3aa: CSATLAGPDTQYF
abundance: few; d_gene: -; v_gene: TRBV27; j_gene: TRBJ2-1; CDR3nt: TGTGCCAGCAGGAGGACTATCAATGAGCAGTTCTTC; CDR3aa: CASRRTINEQFF
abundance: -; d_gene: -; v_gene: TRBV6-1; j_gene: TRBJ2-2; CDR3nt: TGTGCCAGCAGTGGGGTTTCCTTTGCGAGAACCGGGGAGCTGTTTTTT; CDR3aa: CASSGVSFARTGELFF
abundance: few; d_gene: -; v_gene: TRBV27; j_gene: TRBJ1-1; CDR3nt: TGTGCCAGCAGTTTTTCGGCAGGCATGAACACTGAAGCTTTCTTT; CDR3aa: CASSFSAGMNTEAFF
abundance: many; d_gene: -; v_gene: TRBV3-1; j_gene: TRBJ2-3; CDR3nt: TGTGCCAGCAGCCAAGACCAGCTGACCGGGATAGAAGATACGCAGTATTTT; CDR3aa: CASSQDQLTGIEDTQYF
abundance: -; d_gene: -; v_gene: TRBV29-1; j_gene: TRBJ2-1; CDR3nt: TGCAGCGTTGAAGTGGACGCAGACCCTTGGATATTGTGGTACAATGAGCAGTTCTTC; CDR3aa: CSVEVDADPWILWYNEQFF
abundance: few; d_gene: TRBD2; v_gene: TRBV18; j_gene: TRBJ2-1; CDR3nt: TGTGCCAGCTCACCCTCACTAGCGGGAGGTCGTGGTGAGCAGTTCTTC; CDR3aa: CASSPSLAGGRGEQFF
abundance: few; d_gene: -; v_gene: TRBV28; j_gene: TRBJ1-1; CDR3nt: TGTGCCAGCACCATGGGGGGGGTTGACACTGAAGCTTTCTTT; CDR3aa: CASTMGGVDTEAFF
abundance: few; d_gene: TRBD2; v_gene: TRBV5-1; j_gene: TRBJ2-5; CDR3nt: TGCGCCAGCAGCTTGACGAGACTAGCGGGACAAGAGACCCAGTACTTC; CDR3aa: CASSLTRLAGQETQYF
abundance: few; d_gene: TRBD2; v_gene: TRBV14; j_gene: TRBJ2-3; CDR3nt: TGTGCCAGCAGATCCGGGACTAGCGGCACAGATACGCAGTATTTT; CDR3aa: CASRSGTSGTDTQYF
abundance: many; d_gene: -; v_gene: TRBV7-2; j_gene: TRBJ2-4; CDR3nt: TGTGCCAGCAGCACCCGGACCGGGGGCAAAAACATTCAGTACTTC; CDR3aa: CASSTRTGGKNIQYF
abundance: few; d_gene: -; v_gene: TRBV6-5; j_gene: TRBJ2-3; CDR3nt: TGTGCCAGCAGTTACTCCCCTCTAGTATCCACAGATACGCAGTATTTT; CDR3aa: CASSYSPLVSTDTQYF
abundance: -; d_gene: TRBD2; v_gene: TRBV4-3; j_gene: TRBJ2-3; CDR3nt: TGCGCCAGCAGCCCCGGGACTAGCGTCACAGATACGCAGTATTTT; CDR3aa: CASSPGTSVTDTQYF